The 23 T cell receptor beta chains in this list originate from one sample, sequenced in a study of blood T cell repertoires in COVID-19. Sequenced by immunoSEQ multiplex PCR; TCRdb stores in-frame clones only, minus some. The sample consists of fewer than 350,000 clones, 88% of them appearing once. Specimen: peripheral blood. These receptors all come from a young man with active or convalescent COVID-19.

The rearrangement uses TRBV29-1 and TRBJ1-1; D is perhaps TRBD1 (5 bases). This CDR3 has 14 amino acids. Trimming pared 4 bases from V and 3 bases from J, leaving 15 bases between. CDR1 is SQVTM and CDR2 is ANQGSEA in the germline V gene. DNA of the CDR3: TGCAGCGTTGTCGGGGGAAAATGGTACACTGAAGCTTTCTTT. This codes for CSVVGGKWYTEAFF. Drawing the rest from reference TRBV29-1 and TRBJ1-1, the complete variable domain is SAVISQKPSRDICQRGTSLTIQCQVDSQVTMMFWYRQQPGQSLTLIATANQGSEATYESGFVIDKFPISRPNLTFSTLTVSNMSPEDSSIYLCSVVGGKWYTEAFFGQGTRLTVV.

This clone has just a few counts. The chain is built from TRBV5-1 and TRBJ2-7, with 10 bases aligning to TRBD2. Germline CDR1 is SGHRS and CDR2 is YFSETQ. The CDR3 runs to 14 residues. V trimming: 4 bases; J trimming: 3 bases; junction bases outside the gene matches: 4. Here the CDR3 reads CASSGSGGVYEQYF. CDR3 DNA sequence: TGCGCCAGCAGCGGAAGCGGGGGGGTCTACGAGCAGTACTTC.

V usage is TRBV9 and J usage is TRBJ2-2; the match to TRBD2 covers 12 bases. V was pared by 1 base and J by 6 bases, with 4 bases of the junction left unmatched. Germline V CDR1 and CDR2: SGDLS, YYNGEE. This CDR3 spans 16 amino acids. CDR3 loop: CASSVSPSGGAGELFF. CDR3 sequence (DNA): TGTGCCAGCAGCGTATCACCTAGCGGGGGGGCCGGGGAGCTGTTTTTT. The full variable domain, its missing parts supplied by reference TRBV9 and TRBJ2-2, is DSGVTQTPKHLITATGQRVTLRCSPRSGDLSVYWYQQSLDQGLQFLIQYYNGEERAKGNILERFSAQQFPDLHSELNLSSLELGDSALYFCASSVSPSGGAGELFFGEGSRLTVL.

The rearrangement uses TRBV4-1 and TRBJ1-4; D not resolved. Trimming took off 9 bases at V and 0 bases at J, with 14 bases between the two ends. The CDR3 is 15 residues long. Germline V gene data show CDR1 as MGHRA and CDR2 as YSYEKL. CDR3 amino acids: CASSPSPATNEKLFF. Written as DNA, the CDR3 is TGCGCCAGTTCACCATCACCAGCAACTAATGAAAAACTGTTTTTT.

This clone was picked up one time. V and J are TRBV27 and TRBJ1-1; 8 bases match TRBD1. The germline V gene encodes CDR1 MNHEY and CDR2 SMNVEV (reference sequence). V gave up 7 bases and J gave up 8 bases; unmatched junction bases: 6. This CDR3 comprises 12 residues. The CDR3 DNA reads as TGTGCCAGCACCACAGGGGGGTTGGAAGCTTTCTTT. This encodes CASTTGGLEAFF.

The chain joins TRBV20-1 to TRBJ1-1; D remains unclear. Trimming removed 3 bases from V and 4 bases from J, with 6 bases in between. CDR1 and CDR2 from the germline V gene are DFQATT and SNEGSKA (reference sequence). The CDR3 is 11 amino acids. The DNA for the CDR3 is TGCAGTGCTAGCCTTGTCACTGAAGCTTTCTTT. It translates to CSASLVTEAFF.

CDR3 in amino acids: CASSFWDSLTVIGYTF. CDR3 bases: TGTGCCAGCAGCTTTTGGGACTCTCTTACGGTAATAGGCTACACCTTC. The chain links TRBV5-5 to TRBJ1-2; weak D call: TRBD1 (5 bases). CDR1 is SGHKS, CDR2 YYEKEE, per germline (reference sequence). Trimming pared 2 bases from V and 8 bases from J, leaving 22 bases between. The CDR3 covers 16 residues.

There are a few counts of this clone. J is TRBJ1-2 and V is TRBV27, with 7 bases lining up with TRBD1. J gave up 2 bases and V 2 bases, and 11 bases lay outside the gene matches. CDR3 length: 17 amino acids. Germline assignment: CDR1 MNHEY and CDR2 SMNVEV (reference sequence). The CDR3 sequence is CASSLRPSRGQNYGYTF. For the CDR3, the DNA is TGTGCCAGCAGTTTACGACCGTCAAGGGGACAGAACTATGGCTACACCTTC.

Here the CDR3 reads CASSYSKFSAGGPYTGELFF. The CDR3 DNA follows: TGTGCCAGCAGTTACTCGAAATTCTCTGCGGGGGGGCCTTACACCGGGGAGCTGTTTTTT. This rearrangement joins TRBV6-2 or TRBV6-3 to TRBJ2-2, with 9 bases identical to TRBD2. Trimming took 0 bases from V and 3 from J; bases not matched to a gene: 14. The germline gives CDR1 MNHEY, CDR2 SVGEGT. The CDR3 runs to 20 residues.

The rearrangement links TRBV6-4 to TRBJ2-3, with 7 positions matching TRBD2. CDR1 MRHNA and CDR2 SNTAGT come from the germline V gene. The CDR3 totals 15 residues. V shed 4 bases, J shed 2 bases, and the junction held 6 bases outside the gene matches. Here the CDR3 DNA reads TGTGCCAGCAGTGGTGCGAGCGGGGACACAGATACGCAGTATTTT. This sequence encodes CASSGASGDTDTQYF.

This chain links TRBV5-8 with TRBJ2-3, with 8 bases lining up with TRBD2. V gave up 2 bases and J gave up 0 bases; unmatched junction bases: 5. The CDR3 is 16 amino acids. CDR1 and CDR2 from the germline V gene are SGHTS and YDEGEE. The CDR3 here is CASSLTSGKSTDTQYF. CDR3 coding DNA: TGTGCCAGCAGCTTAACTAGCGGCAAAAGCACAGATACGCAGTATTTT.

This clone was recorded once. The V gene is TRBV4-3, the J gene TRBJ1-5, with a weak D call TRBD1 (5 bases). CDR1 and CDR2 (germline): LGHNA, YSLEER. CDR3 length equals 18 residues. V was clipped by 1 base and J by 0 bases, with 16 bases between them. For the CDR3, the DNA is TGCGCCAGCAGCCAAGTTTTACAGGCTCCGTTTAGCAATCAGCCCCAGCATTTT. Protein sequence: CASSQVLQAPFSNQPQHF.

In its sample, this clone was seen a few times. This chain connects TRBV5-6 to TRBJ1-3; 9 bases align to TRBD1. This CDR3 comprises 15 residues. CDR1 and CDR2 from the germline V gene are SGHDT and YYEEEE. Germline trimming cut 6 bases from V and 7 bases from J; bases unmatched to any gene: 11. The DNA for the CDR3 is TGTGCCAGCAACGAGCCGGGACAGGGAAGGAACACCATATATTTT. It specifies CASNEPGQGRNTIYF.

The CDR3 loop reads CASSPPVEEEQFF. The DNA for the CDR3 is TGTGCCAGCAGCCCACCAGTTGAGGAGGAGCAGTTCTTC. The chain is built from TRBV6-2 or TRBV6-3 and TRBJ2-1; D not resolved. The germline V gene has CDR1 MNHEY and CDR2 SVGEGT. Trimming took off 6 bases at V and 10 bases at J, with 16 bases between the two ends. The CDR3 consists of 13 residues.

The rearrangement links TRBV7-9 to TRBJ2-7; 7 bases match TRBD1. Germline trimming cut 2 bases from V and 6 bases from J; bases unmatched to any gene: 4. Germline CDR1 is SEHNR and CDR2 is FQNEAQ (reference sequence). This CDR3 is 13 amino acids long. The CDR3 DNA follows: TGTGCCAGCAGCTTAATTACAGGGGTCGAGCAGTACTTC. It is translated as CASSLITGVEQYF.

The rearrangement joins TRBV6-1 to TRBJ2-1; 8 bases agree with TRBD1. Germline trimming cut 1 base from V and 8 bases from J; bases unmatched to any gene: 7. The CDR3 has 15 residues. Germline V gives CDR1 MNHNS, CDR2 SASEGT. CDR3 loop: CASSEGQGAFDEQFF. The CDR3 region has the DNA TGTGCCAGCAGTGAAGGCCAGGGGGCTTTCGATGAGCAGTTCTTC.

The V and J genes are TRBV7-9 and TRBJ2-1, with TRBD2 matching over 11 bases. V shed 3 bases and J 0 bases; nucleotides not matched to a gene: 7. The CDR3 consists of 18 residues. Germline CDR1 is SEHNR and CDR2 is FQNEAQ (reference sequence). The CDR3 spells CASSFPSGGPSSYNEQFF. In DNA, the CDR3 is TGTGCCAGCAGCTTCCCTAGCGGGGGGCCCAGCTCCTACAATGAGCAGTTCTTC. Combining the CDR3 with reference TRBV7-9 and TRBJ2-1 gives the whole variable domain DTGVSQNPRHKITKRGQNVTFRCDPISEHNRLYWYRQTLGQGPEFLTYFQNEAQLEKSRLLSDRFSAERPKGSFSTLEIQRTEQGDSAMYLCASSFPSGGPSSYNEQFFGPGTRLTVL.

This rearrangement joins TRBV7-9 to TRBJ1-4; D gene unclear. The germline CDR1 and CDR2 sequences are SEHNR and FQNEAQ (reference sequence). The germline V and J ends were trimmed by 1 base and 8 bases, with 11 bases remaining between them. CDR3 length: 14 amino acids. In DNA form, the CDR3 reads TGTGCCAGCAGCTTAGATGAAGGAGCGGAAAAACTGTTTTTT. Translated: CASSLDEGAEKLFF.

Comment on this clone: At one end, the junction sequence differs from germline, possibly due to a read error. V usage is TRBV2 and J usage is TRBJ1-4; 7 bases align to TRBD1. The CDR3 extends over 15 amino acids. Germline values: CDR1 SNHLY, CDR2 FYNNEI. The CDR3 region is CASSEDRATNEKLFF. For the CDR3, the DNA is TGTGCCAGCAGCGAAGACAGGGCAACTAATGAAAAACTGTTTTTT.

The chain employs TRBV24-1 and TRBJ1-5; 7 nucleotides match TRBD1. CDR3 length: 15 amino acids. Germline V CDR1 and CDR2: KGHDR, SFDVKD. The V segment lost 4 bases and the J segment 6 bases; nucleotides outside the gene matches: 8. The CDR3 DNA follows: TGTGCCACCAGTGACCCTGGGACAGCGGGTCAGCCCCAGCATTTT. Amino acids: CATSDPGTAGQPQHF.

The chain has TRBV12-5 and TRBJ2-7; 9 nucleotides agree with TRBD1. This CDR3 spans 16 amino acids. CDR1 and CDR2 from the germline V gene are LGHNT and FRNRAP. V dropped 5 bases and J dropped 0; count of bases not matched to a gene: 8. CDR3: CASGPLGQGDSYEQYF. The CDR3 region has the DNA TGTGCTAGTGGTCCACTGGGACAGGGTGACTCCTACGAGCAGTACTTC.

This chain connects TRBV7-2 to TRBJ2-1; 12 nucleotides match TRBD2. The germline CDR1 and CDR2 sequences are SGHTA and FQGNSA. The CDR3 is 17 amino acids. Unmatched junction bases numbered 9, after V lost 5 bases and J lost 4 bases. The CDR3 reads CASSLGTSGPNYNEQFF. CDR3 bases: TGTGCCAGCAGCCTAGGGACTAGCGGGCCGAATTACAATGAGCAGTTCTTC.

In its sample, this clone was seen once. The chain is built from TRBV29-1 and TRBJ1-2, with D tentatively TRBD1 (5 bases). The CDR3 is made up of 13 amino acids. Trimming took off 4 bases at V and 8 bases at J, with 17 bases between the two ends. Germline-derived CDR1 and CDR2 are SQVTM and ANQGSEA. The CDR3 DNA reads as TGCAGCGTTGCAAACCGGGGGTTGAGGGGCTACACCTTC. Encoded protein: CSVANRGLRGYTF.